This TCR beta chain is from a study of blood T cell repertoires in COVID-19. TCRdb's copy holds only in-frame clones and misses some; the assay was immunoSEQ multiplex PCR. The repertoire has fewer than 400,000 clones, about 92% of them found once; the top ten carry approximately 17%. V dropped 5 bases and J dropped 3; count of bases not matched to a gene: 8. CDR3 length equals 15 residues. The germline V gene has CDR1 SGHTA and CDR2 FQGTGA. Material: PBMCs or T cells enriched from blood (not recorded which). V usage is TRBV7-3 and J usage is TRBJ2-3; TRBD2 matches 7 bases. This clonotype was obtained from a woman between 25 and 40 years old who had recovered from COVID-19. In nucleotides, the CDR3 is TGTGCCAGCAGCCCCAGTGGGGGGGTTACAGATACGCAGTATTTT. Translated, it gives CASSPSGGVTDTQYF.